Below, one T cell receptor beta chain is given with its context. The primer mix had 60 Vbeta and 13 Jbeta primers. Clones were sequenced by immunoSEQ multiplex PCR, and TCRdb holds only the in-frame ones, with some missing. In the table there are more than 150,000 clones, 75% to 85% of which are singletons. The entry originates in a study of cytomegalovirus exposure and HLA in healthy donors. This CDR3 has 16 amino acids. Germline CDR1 and CDR2: SGDLS and YYNGEE. The trim removed 0 bases at V and 6 bases at J, leaving 8 bases unmatched. The receptor's source is a man aged 18 to 30 in good health and CMV-seronegative. The chain recombines TRBV9 with TRBJ2-1, with 8 nucleotides matching TRBD1. Sequenced: PBMCs. The CDR3 sequence: CASSVVLAGGGNEQFF. The DNA of the CDR3 is TGTGCCAGCAGCGTAGTGTTGGCAGGGGGCGGCAATGAGCAGTTCTTC. The whole variable domain, remainder taken from reference TRBV9 and TRBJ2-1, is DSGVTQTPKHLITATGQRVTLRCSPRSGDLSVYWYQQSLDQGLQFLIQYYNGEERAKGNILERFSAQQFPDLHSELNLSSLELGDSALYFCASSVVLAGGGNEQFFGPGTRLTVL.